The source of this T cell receptor (beta chain) is a study of cytomegalovirus exposure and HLA in healthy donors. Germline trimming cut 3 bases from V and 7 bases from J; bases unmatched to any gene: 12. The CDR3 sequence is 15 residues long. Germline loops: CDR1 SGDLS, CDR2 YYNGEE. The table lists this clone with a count of one. As yet, its antigen is unknown. A multiplex PCR was run with 60 Vbeta primers and 13 Jbeta primers. Sequenced by immunoSEQ multiplex PCR; TCRdb stores in-frame clones only, minus some. The table shows 120,000 to 150,000 clones, with 70% to 75% occurring only once. The study, taken as a whole, reports: The later analysis indicated that the majority of CMV-associated TCR beta chains appeared HLA-restricted. Sequencing likely produced, as an artifact, a cluster of highly shared sequence variants.

The J gene is TRBJ2-5, the V gene TRBV9; 7 nucleotides line up with TRBD1. The sequence came from a human donor in good health. The sequencing input was PBMCs. The CDR3 DNA follows: TGTGCCAGCAGCGCAAGGGGACAGCGGCCATGGACCCAGTACTTC. Amino acids: CASSARGQRPWTQYF.